Each of the 10 T cell receptor beta chains below was sequenced from the same sample in a study of blood T cells in healthy people across ages. A sample-barcoded 5' primer and a J-beta primer mix were used in a second PCR of about 7 to 12 cycles. Via MiXCR, TCRdb re-called the 5' RACE reads, giving one row per CDR3 protein. Of 1.5 million to 2 million distinct CDR3 sequences listed, roughly 52% are singletons. Sequenced material: blood. These receptors were collected from a woman aged 40 to 50 in good health.

The CDR3 is CASSLRDRGPDWEQYF. The CDR3 region has the DNA TGTGCCAGCAGCCTACGGGACAGGGGGCCTGACTGGGAGCAGTACTTC. V usage is TRBV6-5 and J usage is TRBJ2-5, with 12 bases identical to TRBD1. J lost 11 bases, V lost 6 bases, and 16 bases had no gene match. Looked up from germline, CDR1 is MNHEY and CDR2 is SVGAGI. This CDR3 has 16 amino acids.

The V call is TRBV6-6, the J call TRBJ2-7; TRBD1 agrees at 12 bases. The CDR3 runs to 15 residues. Germline V lookup: CDR1 MNHNY, CDR2 SVGAGI (reference sequence). With 6 bases clipped from V and 4 bases from J, the junction kept 7 bases outside the gene matches. This CDR3 is CASRIPGQGAYEQYF. The CDR3 bases are TGTGCCAGCAGGATTCCGGGACAGGGGGCATACGAGCAGTACTTC.

The gene calls are TRBV20-1 and TRBJ2-7; TRBD2 might be the D (5 bases). Germline values: CDR1 DFQATT, CDR2 SNEGSKA (reference sequence). The CDR3 totals 15 residues. The ends were cut back, 5 bases at V and 3 bases at J, with 20 bases in the middle. The CDR3 here is CSAPGGTGKSYEQYF. In DNA, the CDR3 is TGCAGTGCTCCGGGCGGTACGGGGAAAAGCTACGAGCAGTACTTC.

This clonotype has only a few counts. V usage is TRBV6-5 and J usage is TRBJ2-5, with D unclear. Germline loops: CDR1 MNHEY, CDR2 SVGAGI. This CDR3 spans 15 amino acids. V gave up 2 bases and J gave up 3 bases, with 13 bases separating them. The CDR3 coding sequence is TGTGCCAGCAGTTACGACCCCATTAGCAAAGAGACCCAGTACTTC. The encoded protein is CASSYDPISKETQYF.

This clonotype was observed a handful of times. The CDR3 protein is CATSIQRGGGETQYF. CDR3 sequence (DNA): TGTGCCACCAGCATCCAACGCGGCGGAGGGGAGACCCAGTACTTC. This chain uses TRBV15 with TRBJ2-5; D possibly corresponds to TRBD2 (6 bases). Germline V gives CDR1 LNHNV, CDR2 YYDKDF (reference sequence). The CDR3 sequence is 15 residues long. Trimming removed 4 bases from V and 5 bases from J, with 17 bases in between.

V gene TRBV13 combines with J gene TRBJ2-3, with D tentatively TRBD2 (6 bases). The germline V gene encodes CDR1 PRHDT and CDR2 FYEKMQ (reference sequence). The CDR3 has 16 amino acids. Trimming stripped 5 bases from V and 6 bases from J, with 21 bases between. CDR3 in amino acids: CASSTGTLELTDTQYF. CDR3 nucleotide sequence: TGTGCCAGCAGCACCGGGACTCTCGAGCTCACGGATACGCAGTATTTT.

The gene calls are TRBV11-2 and TRBJ2-5; 8 bases match TRBD2. This CDR3 is built from 13 residues. The germline V gene encodes CDR1 SGHAT and CDR2 FQNNGV. V lost 7 bases and J lost 3; bases outside the gene matches: 4. CDR3 amino acids: CASNELAEETQYF. CDR3 DNA sequence: TGTGCCAGCAACGAACTAGCGGAAGAGACCCAGTACTTC.

CDR3 protein: CASTGLVTDTQYF. The CDR3, as DNA: TGTGCCAGCACAGGGTTGGTTACAGATACGCAGTATTTT. The chain has TRBV2 and TRBJ2-3; a weak D match, TRBD1 (5 bases). The V end was cut by 7 bases, the J end by 3 bases, with 11 bases between. Germline CDR1 SNHLY, CDR2 FYNNEI. The CDR3 loop spans 13 amino acids.

The rearrangement joins TRBV20-1 to TRBJ1-1, with 9 bases lining up with TRBD1. This CDR3 contains 15 residues. Germline lookup yields CDR1 DFQATT and CDR2 SNEGSKA (reference sequence). Germline trimming cut 4 bases from V and 5 bases from J; bases unmatched to any gene: 11. CDR3: CSAKAPRTGETEAFF. DNA of the CDR3: TGCAGTGCTAAAGCGCCCCGGACAGGGGAAACTGAAGCTTTCTTT.

The chain couples TRBV6-4 to TRBJ2-1; TRBD2 might be the D (6 bases). Trimming removed 4 bases at V and 2 bases at J, with 12 bases between. The CDR3 spans 15 residues. CDR1 and CDR2 (germline): MRHNA, SNTAGT. CDR3 DNA: TGTGCCAGCAGTGGCGAGGGAGGAACCTACAATGAGCAGTTCTTC. It codes for CASSGEGGTYNEQFF.